The source of this T cell receptor beta chain is a study of blood T cell repertoires in COVID-19. Whole-study context: Some COVID-19 samples were acute and others convalescent; all came from the United States, Italy and Spain. T cells, B-cell-depleted T cells, or PBMCs supplied cDNA or gDNA.

Original processing methods: Amplification from reference gene primers served as the basis for estimated nucleated cell counts. TCRdb's copy holds only in-frame clones and misses some; the assay was immunoSEQ multiplex PCR. That table furnishes V, J and clone size, whereas the DNA furnished D and trimming. The sample contains about 260,000 clones, just under 90% of which appear only once. The CDR3 is 19 residues long. With 2 bases clipped from V and 5 bases from J, the junction kept 9 bases outside the gene matches. In germline, CDR1 is MGHRA, CDR2 YSYEKL. This clonotype was sampled from a middle-aged woman with acute or convalescent COVID-19. This chain uses TRBV4-1 with TRBJ2-1, with 16 bases that match TRBD2. Sample: peripheral blood. CDR3: CASSQPGLAGGPDDNEQFF. The CDR3 DNA is TGCGCCAGCAGCCAACCGGGACTAGCGGGGGGGCCCGACGACAATGAGCAGTTCTTC.